This record covers a single T cell receptor (beta chain). Its antigen is unknown. The entry originates in a study of shared clonotypes between healthy human individuals. Study in general: Donor composition was a couple of women and three men, aged 18 to 49. Overall study results and limits: The authors expected sequencing depth to affect clonotype sharing among donors.

Scientists sequenced DNA from unsorted PBMC on ten immunoSEQ deep assay plates. The method was immunoSEQ multiplex PCR; TCRdb's version includes in-frame clones alone and lacks a portion of them. The repertoire holds about 490,000 clones, with about three quarters as singletons. Germline V gives CDR1 SGHKS, CDR2 YYEKEE (reference sequence). This CDR3 spans 13 amino acids. Trimming removed 4 bases at V and 4 bases at J, with 9 bases between. The study enrolled healthy HIV-negative adults without recent acute infections or vaccinations as donors. The material sequenced was PBMCs. The receptor's source is a woman aged 40 to 50 in good health. Some clones in this sample may be carry-over from other donors' samples. The V gene is TRBV5-5, the J gene TRBJ2-1, with D perhaps matching TRBD2 (6 bases). The CDR3 DNA is TGTGCCAGCAGCCTAGGACTATACAATGAGCAGTTCTTC. Its protein is CASSLGLYNEQFF. Combining the CDR3 with reference TRBV5-5 and TRBJ2-1 gives the whole variable domain DAGVTQSPTHLIKTRGQQVTLRCSPISGHKSVSWYQQVLGQGPQFIFQYYEKEERGRGNFPDRFSARQFPNYSSELNVNALLLGDSALYLCASSLGLYNEQFFGPGTRLTVL.